The next 5 T cell receptor beta chains were all read from a single sample in a study of T cell responses to AZD1222 COVID-19 vaccine (dated by TCRdb to the early 2020s). The library was generated by the immunoSEQ multiplex PCR assay. In TCRdb, the immuneACCESS table is reduced to in-frame sequences with V and J assigned. These tables do not hold every clone; where another copy was compared, an unresolved V gene accounts for under half, and the others remain unexplained. A total of some 130,000 clones appear in this sample, about four fifths of them only once. Together, the top ten hold roughly 3.9% of the sample. The sample's time point label is to be understood as: baseline before first vaccination. The input for sequencing was peripheral blood, taken on day 0 of AZD1222 vaccination. The receptors were sampled from an adult in good health.

This chain connects TRBV5-1 to TRBJ2-7, with a possible D match to TRBD2 (6 bases). V was shortened by 3 bases and J by 6 bases, with 19 bases between the two germline ends. The CDR3 consists of 15 residues. Germline-derived CDR1 and CDR2 are SGHRS and YFSETQ. Written as DNA, the CDR3 is TGCGCCAGCAGCTCGCCGGGAGCGGGTGGAGGCGAGCAGTACTTC. Amino acid sequence: CASSSPGAGGGEQYF.

The chain recombines TRBV10-3 with TRBJ2-6; 7 bases are a match to TRBD1. The CDR3 has 18 residues. The germline V gene encodes CDR1 ENHRY and CDR2 SYGVKD. V was clipped by 4 bases and J by 3 bases; unmatched bases: 12. CDR3 region: CAISALITGVGGANVLTF. The CDR3, as DNA: TGTGCCATCAGTGCCTTAATCACAGGGGTCGGTGGGGCCAACGTCCTGACTTTC.

The V gene is TRBV9, the J gene TRBJ2-7, with D possibly being TRBD2 (6 bases). CDR3 size: 18 residues. Trimming cost V 4 bases and J 4 bases, with 27 bases left between them. CDR1 is SGDLS, CDR2 YYNGEE, per germline. The CDR3 spells CASSNKPGPGGRIYEQYF. CDR3 DNA: TGTGCCAGCAGCAACAAACCGGGACCGGGTGGGAGGATTTACGAGCAGTACTTC.

CDR3 protein: CASSLRRQGYNEQFF. CDR3 nucleotides: TGCGCCAGCAGCTTGCGAAGACAGGGATACAATGAGCAGTTCTTC. The chain joins TRBV5-1 to TRBJ2-1, with 7 bases identical to TRBD1. CDR3 length: 15 amino acids. V lost 1 base to trimming and J lost 4 bases; unmatched junction nucleotides: 5. Germline assignment: CDR1 SGHRS and CDR2 YFSETQ.

The chain carries TRBV11-2 and TRBJ2-7; 7 bases agree with TRBD1. This CDR3 comprises 15 residues. Germline values: CDR1 SGHAT, CDR2 FQNNGV. Germline trimming cut 0 bases from V and 4 bases from J; bases unmatched to any gene: 6. The CDR3 reads CASSLDRQGLYEQYF. Here the CDR3 DNA reads TGTGCCAGCAGCTTAGACCGACAGGGATTGTACGAGCAGTACTTC.